The next 6 T cell receptor beta chains were all read from a single sample in a study of early T cells in non-severe SARS-CoV-2 infection. TCRdb analysed the 5' RACE reads with MiXCR anew, one entry per CDR3 protein. The sample carries tens of thousands of distinct CDR3 sequences, about 6% recorded once. Sequencing used whole blood, obtained at baseline. These receptors were collected from an adult who was a healthcare worker with PCR-confirmed SARS-CoV-2 infection or an uninfected control (not recorded which).

This chain connects TRBV29-1 to TRBJ1-1; D is uncertain. Germline-derived CDR1 and CDR2 are SQVTM and ANQGSEA. The CDR3 sequence is 14 residues long. The V end was cut by 5 bases, the J end by 1 base, with 14 bases between. In DNA form, the CDR3 reads TGCAGCGTTAGTAGTAAGAGATCGAACACTGAAGCTTTCTTT. Translation: CSVSSKRSNTEAFF.

This clonotype was detected many times. This chain joins TRBV12-3 or TRBV12-4 and TRBJ1-3; D unclear. The CDR3 length is 17 residues. Between the trimmed V and J ends, which lost 0 bases and 4 bases, there was a span of 16 bases. The CDR3 is CASSLAAVGYSGNTIYF. CDR3 nucleotides: TGTGCCAGCAGTTTAGCCGCAGTAGGGTACTCCGGAAACACCATATATTTT.

The sample holds many counts of this clonotype. The chain couples TRBV6-6 to TRBJ2-3; no definite D call. V was trimmed by 6 bases and J by 0 bases, leaving 10 bases between them. Germline V gives CDR1 MNHNY, CDR2 SVGAGI (reference sequence). The CDR3 contains 14 residues. The CDR3 bases are TGTGCCAGCAGGGGCAGCTCTAGCACAGATACGCAGTATTTT. It specifies CASRGSSSTDTQYF.

There are many counts of this clonotype. V and J are TRBV4-2 and TRBJ2-2; D is unresolved. From germline, CDR1 is LGHNA and CDR2 YNFKEQ. The CDR3 has 13 amino acids. V lost 1 base, J lost 8 bases, and 8 bases lay in between. In DNA form, the CDR3 reads TGTGCCAGCAGCCAAGTAGAGGTTGGGGAGCTGTTTTTT. This encodes CASSQVEVGELFF.

The chain recombines TRBV20-1 with TRBJ2-1; D is undetermined. The CDR3 extends over 11 amino acids. V was pared by 3 bases and J by 7 bases, with 7 bases between. CDR1 and CDR2 from the germline V gene are DFQATT and SNEGSKA (reference sequence). CDR3 loop: CSASGRNEQFF. The CDR3 bases are TGCAGTGCTAGCGGGCGGAATGAGCAGTTCTTC.

The genes are TRBV29-1 and TRBJ2-5; TRBD2 matches at 9 bases. V dropped 7 bases and J dropped 5; count of bases not matched to a gene: 11. The CDR3 has 14 amino acids. CDR1 and CDR2 (germline): SQVTM, ANQGSEA. DNA of the CDR3: TGCAGCGCCGGGGGGCTAGCGGGACCGGAGACCCAGTACTTC. Protein sequence: CSAGGLAGPETQYF.